This TCR beta chain was profiled in a study of cytomegalovirus exposure and HLA in healthy donors. Using immunoSEQ multiplex PCR, the repertoire was profiled, and TCRdb retains in-frame clones only, with some absent. The table includes about 180,000 clones, approximately 87% detected once. As to this clone: What it binds is not known.

Study-wide points: The investigators catalogued about 170 TCR beta chains as cytomegalovirus-associated.

Separate from the approximately 700-subject first cohort was the approximately 110-subject validation cohort, to which the donors belonged. The source of this sequence is a woman in her twenties or thirties in good health and CMV-seronegative. Sequenced material: PBMCs.

CDR3 sequence (DNA): TGTGCCACAAACCCCGGGGGACTAGCGGGCCCCCGTACGCAGTATTTT. Residues: CATNPGGLAGPRTQYF. The V and J genes are TRBV19 and TRBJ2-3; 12 positions match TRBD2. The CDR3 sequence is 16 residues long. Germline loops: CDR1 LNHDA, CDR2 SQIVND (reference sequence). With V trimmed by 10 bases and J by 8 bases, 16 bases remained unmatched.